The present T cell receptor (beta chain) was sequenced within a study of T cells in Graves' hyperthyroidism and ophthalmopathy. Exclusion of patients followed from uncontrolled infection, other autoimmune disease, pregnancy or lactation. V was clipped by 0 bases and J by 6 bases; unmatched bases: 5. This CDR3 has 15 amino acids. From germline, CDR1 is SGHTA and CDR2 FQGNSA. Amplification targeted TCR beta CDR3 regions from RNA transcripts. HTBI primers were used for first-round RT-PCR of the TCR CDR3. Via MiXCR, TCRdb re-called the multiplex PCR reads, giving one row per CDR3 protein. Of about 640,000 distinct CDR3 sequences listed, about 14% are singletons.

This receptor was taken from a woman in her forties or fifties with Graves' ophthalmopathy. Source material: blood. The rearrangement uses TRBV7-2 and TRBJ2-7; 10 nucleotides match TRBD1. CDR3 loop: CASSLATGGLLEQYF. The CDR3 DNA follows: TGTGCCAGCAGCTTAGCGACAGGGGGCCTCCTCGAGCAGTACTTC.